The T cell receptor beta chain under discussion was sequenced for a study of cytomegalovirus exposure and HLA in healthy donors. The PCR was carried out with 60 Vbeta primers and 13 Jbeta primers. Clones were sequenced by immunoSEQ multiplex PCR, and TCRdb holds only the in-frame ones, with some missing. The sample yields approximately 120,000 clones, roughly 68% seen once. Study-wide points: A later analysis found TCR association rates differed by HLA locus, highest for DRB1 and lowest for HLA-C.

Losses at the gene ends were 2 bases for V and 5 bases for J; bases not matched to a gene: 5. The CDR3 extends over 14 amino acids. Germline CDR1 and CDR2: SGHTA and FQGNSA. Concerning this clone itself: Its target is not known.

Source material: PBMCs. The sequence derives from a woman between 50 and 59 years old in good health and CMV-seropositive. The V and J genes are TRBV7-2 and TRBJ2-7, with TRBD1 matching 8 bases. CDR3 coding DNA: TGTGCCAGCAGCTTAATAACAGGGGGGAACGAGCAGTACTTC. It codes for CASSLITGGNEQYF.